A selection of T cell receptor beta chains follows, all from one sample in a study of T cells after yellow fever vaccination. MiXCR was run by TCRdb on the 5' RACE reads, yielding one entry per CDR3 protein. Among around 56,000 distinct CDR3 sequences listed, 5.7% were seen once. This specimen consisted of PBMCs, either bulk or a sorted T-cell subset (CD4+, CD8+, memory, or dextramer-sorted; not recorded which), obtained on the day of the yellow fever booster vaccination. The origin of the receptors is a man aged 18 to 30 who received the YFV17D yellow fever vaccine. Each CDR3 is given with its conserved first and last residue. D genes are given only for firm matches. The listing skips clone size in some rows; elsewhere it reads once, few, many or a size class.

v_call	clone_size	d_call	j_call	cdr3_nt	cdr3_aa
TRBV6-2/TRBV6-3	few	-	TRBJ1-1	TGTGCCAGCAGTTACGCCGGGGTGACTGAAGCTTTCTTT	CASSYAGVTEAFF
TRBV20-1	many	-	TRBJ2-1	TGCAGTGCAAGATTGCTGTTATTTAGCAATGAGCAGTTCTTC	CSARLLLFSNEQFF
TRBV18	many	-	TRBJ2-7	TGTGCCAGCTCACCACCAGACGGAACCTACGAGCAGTACTTC	CASSPPDGTYEQYF
TRBV29-1	many	-	TRBJ2-2	TGCAGCGTTCAGAGGGGAGAGACCGGGGAGCTGTTTTTT	CSVQRGETGELFF
TRBV4-1	-	TRBD2	TRBJ2-5	TGCGCCAGCAGCCAAGATGTGGGGGGGACGGAGACCCAGTACTTC	CASSQDVGGTETQYF
TRBV4-1	many	TRBD1	TRBJ2-5	TGCGCCAGCACCCGGACAGGGTTCGAGGAGACCCAGTACTTC	CASTRTGFEETQYF
TRBV7-8	many	TRBD2	TRBJ2-5	TGTGCCAGCATCCTACTAGCGGGGGCTCAAGAGACCCAGTACTTC	CASILLAGAQETQYF
TRBV5-1	many	TRBD1	TRBJ2-7	TGCGCCAGCAGCCCGTGGACAGGGAACTACGAGCAGTACTTC	CASSPWTGNYEQYF
TRBV4-2	many	-	TRBJ1-1	TGTGCCAGCAGCCAATATAAGGTGGGGGGCACGAAAGCGTCGGCTTTCTTT	CASSQYKVGGTKASAFF
TRBV4-2	-	-	TRBJ2-1	TGTGCCAGCAGCCCCATCGGAGGAGCCGGCAATGAGCAGTTCTTC	CASSPIGGAGNEQFF
TRBV6-6	many	TRBD1	TRBJ1-1	TGTGCCAGCAGCCACCCCGGGACAGTGAACACTGAAGCTTTCTTT	CASSHPGTVNTEAFF
TRBV6-2/TRBV6-3	-	-	TRBJ2-1	TGTGCCGGAAAAGGGGTCTCCGGCGACAATGAGCAGTTCTTC	CAGKGVSGDNEQFF
TRBV7-9	-	-	TRBJ1-1	TGTGCCAGCAGTCGAGGGAGGACGAACACTGAAGCTTTCTTT	CASSRGRTNTEAFF
TRBV5-1	few	TRBD2	TRBJ2-1	TGCGCCAGCAGCTCGGGACTAGCGGGACATACCTACAATGAGCAGTTCTTC	CASSSGLAGHTYNEQFF
TRBV25-1	many	TRBD2	TRBJ2-5	TGTGCCAGCACGGGGGGAGGGAAGACCCAGTACTTC	CASTGGGKTQYF
TRBV10-3	many	TRBD1	TRBJ2-3	TGTGCCATCAGTGAGAACCGGGACAGGGTATCAGATACGCAGTATTTT	CAISENRDRVSDTQYF
TRBV29-1	few	-	TRBJ1-1	TGCAGCGTTTCAACGGGTGGGAACACTGAAGCTTTCTTT	CSVSTGGNTEAFF
TRBV7-2	many	TRBD1	TRBJ1-6	TGTGCCAGCAGCTCCTTGCCGTGGACAGGGTCTAATCCCCTCCACTTT	CASSSLPWTGSNPLHF
TRBV6-6	few	-	TRBJ1-4	TGTGCCAGCAGTTACTCGATGGGGCTCACTAATGAAAAACTGTTTTTT	CASSYSMGLTNEKLFF
TRBV20-1	-	-	TRBJ2-3	TGCAGTGCCGATGCCTCGGGTTCCCTCACAGATACGCAGTATTTT	CSADASGSLTDTQYF
TRBV4-1	-	-	TRBJ2-1	TGCGCCAGCAGCCGCTCCGCCTCGACCGCCTACAATGAGCAGTTCTTC	CASSRSASTAYNEQFF
TRBV20-1	many	-	TRBJ2-1	TGCAGTGCTTCTCGGGGGGCCCACTACAATGAGCAGTTCTTC	CSASRGAHYNEQFF
TRBV5-1	many	-	TRBJ1-2	TGCGCCAGCAGCTTGTCCCAGGGGACTTCTAACTATGGCTACACCTTC	CASSLSQGTSNYGYTF
TRBV7-9	-	TRBD2	TRBJ2-5	TGTGCCAGCAGCCCACCGACTAGCCGGGACCAAGAGACCCAGTACTTC	CASSPPTSRDQETQYF
TRBV7-2	many	-	TRBJ1-3	TGTGCCAGCAGTATTACGAGGGCGGGAGGAAACACCATATATTTT	CASSITRAGGNTIYF
TRBV5-6	-	-	TRBJ2-1	TGTGCCAGCAGCTTGGCCTTGGCGAAACAGTTCTTC	CASSLALAKQFF
TRBV11-1	few	-	TRBJ2-3	TGTGCCAGCAGCTTTACAGGGAGGTCAGATACGCAGTATTTT	CASSFTGRSDTQYF
TRBV4-2	many	TRBD2	TRBJ2-5	TGTGCCAGCAGCCAAGAGAAGCGGGGGGGAGGAGAGACCCAGTACTTC	CASSQEKRGGGETQYF
TRBV12-3/TRBV12-4	many	-	TRBJ2-7	TGTGCCAGCGAACAGGGATCTACTTCCTACGAGCAGTACTTC	CASEQGSTSYEQYF
TRBV4-3	many	-	TRBJ1-1	TGCGCCAGCAGCCAAGAGACCGGGCGTGCTGAAGCTTTCTTT	CASSQETGRAEAFF
TRBV15	many	TRBD2	TRBJ2-3	TGTGCCACCAGACCGACTAGCGGGGGGGATACGCAGTATTTT	CATRPTSGGDTQYF
TRBV4-1	few	-	TRBJ2-3	TGCGCCAGCAGCCAAGAAGTTTTGTGGACAGATACGCAGTATTTT	CASSQEVLWTDTQYF
TRBV12-3/TRBV12-4	many	-	TRBJ2-2	TGTGCCAGCAGTTACGCCTTACACGGGACCGGGGAGCTGTTTTTT	CASSYALHGTGELFF
TRBV9	many	TRBD1	TRBJ2-6	TGTGCCAGCAGCAAACAGGGGCCGGGAGGGGCCAACGTCCTGACTTTC	CASSKQGPGGANVLTF
TRBV13	-	-	TRBJ2-2	TGTGCCAGCAGCACGGAGACAGGAGACGGGGAGCTGTTTTTT	CASSTETGDGELFF
TRBV11-2	-	-	TRBJ2-3	TGTGCCAGCAGCCCCACGGGGAAAGATACGCAGTATTTT	CASSPTGKDTQYF
TRBV14	-	-	TRBJ2-1	TGTGCCAGCAGCCTATGGAGCCTCTTGGAGCAGTTCTTC	CASSLWSLLEQFF
TRBV7-9	many	TRBD2	TRBJ2-3	TGTGCCAGCAGCTTAGTCCGCGGGGGGCTTAGCACAGATACGCAGTATTTT	CASSLVRGGLSTDTQYF
TRBV4-1	few	-	TRBJ2-2	TGCGCCAGCAGCCAAGGGCAGGACTCGAACACCGGGGAGCTGTTTTTT	CASSQGQDSNTGELFF
TRBV7-9	many	TRBD1	TRBJ1-2	TGTGCCAGCAGCTTCGGGACAGCCATCGGCTACACCTTC	CASSFGTAIGYTF
TRBV7-7	many	-	TRBJ2-5	TGTGCCAGCAGCCCTACGGGGCAAGAGACCCAGTACTTC	CASSPTGQETQYF
TRBV18	-	-	TRBJ2-3	TGTGCCAGCTCACCCGGGGCAGATACGCAGTATTTT	CASSPGADTQYF
TRBV7-9	-	-	TRBJ1-5	TGTGCCAGCAGCTTAGGGGGGCCCAATAGCAATCAGCCCCAGCATTTT	CASSLGGPNSNQPQHF
TRBV5-1	many	TRBD2	TRBJ2-3	TGCGCCAGCAGCTGGGGACTAGCGGTGCTCACAGATACGCAGTATTTT	CASSWGLAVLTDTQYF
TRBV18	few	TRBD1	TRBJ2-7	TGTGCCAGCTCACCGGTTTTACAGGGGTTCTACGAGCAGTACTTC	CASSPVLQGFYEQYF
TRBV7-9	few	-	TRBJ2-3	TGTGCCAGCAGCTTAGTCTGGGTTAGCACAGATACGCAGTATTTT	CASSLVWVSTDTQYF
TRBV25-1	-	TRBD2	TRBJ2-2	TGTGCCAGCAGTGCATTAGGCGGGGGTCACACCGGGGAGCTGTTTTTT	CASSALGGGHTGELFF
TRBV27	many	TRBD2	TRBJ2-3	TGTGCCAGCTCTCGAGCGGGGCCGAGCACAGATACGCAGTATTTT	CASSRAGPSTDTQYF